The 27 T cell receptor beta chains below all came from one sample that was sequenced in a study of OX40 agonist ivuxolimab in advanced cancers. Library preparation used the immunoSEQ multiplex PCR assay. In its TCRdb copy, this immuneACCESS table keeps in-frame sequences only and misses some clones. Where compared with another copy, unresolved V genes explain less than half of these, and the others have no known cause. Counted in this sample were about 58,000 clones; 86% of them appeared once. In total, the top ten clones hold 1.2% of the sample. Specimen: CD4+ or CD8+ T cells sorted from blood, collected in a trial of the OX40 agonist ivuxolimab. These receptors came from an adult with an advanced solid tumor such as melanoma, head and neck, liver or kidney cancer.

This chain uses TRBV19 with TRBJ1-1; TRBD1 might be the D (5 bases). Germline-derived CDR1 and CDR2 are LNHDA and SQIVND (reference sequence). V was cut by 5 bases and J by 7 bases, with 20 bases left in between. CDR3 length: 15 residues. The CDR3 sequence: CASSSKTAGTGEAFF. CDR3 in DNA: TGTGCCAGTAGTTCTAAGACAGCCGGTACCGGTGAAGCTTTCTTT.

The chain joins TRBV7-2 to TRBJ2-1, with 8 bases that match TRBD2. The V gene's germline CDR1 is SGHTA and CDR2 FQGNSA. The CDR3 is 15 residues long. With V trimmed by 6 bases and J by 9 bases, 13 bases remained unmatched. CDR3 region: CASRTKGLVTAEQFF. As DNA, the CDR3 is TGTGCCAGCAGAACAAAGGGACTAGTTACTGCTGAGCAGTTCTTC.

The chain employs TRBV11-2 and TRBJ2-2; 7 nucleotides agree with TRBD2. Trimming took 3 bases from V and 6 from J; bases not matched to a gene: 7. Germline CDR1 is SGHAT and CDR2 is FQNNGV. There are 15 residues in the CDR3. Here the CDR3 reads CASSLGGFGPGELFF. The CDR3 nucleotides read TGTGCCAGCAGCTTGGGAGGGTTTGGTCCCGGGGAGCTGTTTTTT. Together with reference TRBV11-2 and TRBJ2-2, the CDR3 gives the full variable domain: EAGVAQSPRYKIIEKRQSVAFWCNPISGHATLYWYQQILGQGPKLLIQFQNNGVVDDSQLPKDRFSAERLKGVDSTLKIQPAKLEDSAVYLCASSLGGFGPGELFFGEGSRLTVL.

V gene TRBV2 combines with J gene TRBJ2-5; perhaps TRBD1 as D (6 bases). Germline assignment: CDR1 SNHLY and CDR2 FYNNEI. CDR3 length: 12 residues. V was trimmed by 7 bases and J by 1 base, leaving 7 bases between them. CDR3 in amino acids: CASTGAQETQYF. CDR3 DNA: TGTGCCAGCACAGGGGCCCAAGAGACCCAGTACTTC.

The chain carries TRBV5-1 and TRBJ1-1; D ambiguous. This CDR3 is built from 15 residues. The V and J ends lost 4 bases and 1 base respectively, with 14 bases between them. Germline CDR1 SGHRS, CDR2 YFSETQ. CDR3 loop: CASSVAGLSNTEAFF. The CDR3, as DNA: TGCGCCAGCAGCGTGGCAGGACTATCGAACACTGAAGCTTTCTTT.

The chain employs TRBV19 and TRBJ2-3, with 10 bases identical to TRBD1. The V gene end was trimmed by 4 bases and the J gene end by 3 bases; junction bases not matched to a gene: 7. The CDR3 runs 16 residues. CDR1 and CDR2 from the germline V gene are LNHDA and SQIVND (reference sequence). The CDR3 spells CASSRPDRGLTDTQYF. In DNA form, the CDR3 reads TGTGCCAGTAGTAGACCCGACAGGGGGCTTACAGATACGCAGTATTTT.

The rearrangement uses TRBV4-1 and TRBJ2-7, with TRBD2 matching 10 bases. Germline V gene sequence: CDR1 MGHRA, CDR2 YSYEKL. J was trimmed by 3 bases and V by 0 bases; bases with no gene match: 2. The CDR3 totals 15 residues. Written as DNA, the CDR3 is TGCGCCAGCAGCCAAGATCGGACTAGCGGCTACGAGCAGTACTTC. Its translation: CASSQDRTSGYEQYF.

The V and J genes are TRBV6-5 and TRBJ2-3, with D possibly matching TRBD2 (6 bases). The germline V gene has CDR1 MNHEY and CDR2 SVGAGI. The ends were cut back, 6 bases at V and 0 bases at J, with 13 bases in the middle. The CDR3 is 15 residues long. CDR3 in DNA: TGTGCCAGCAGACGAACCGGGACTAGCACAGATACGCAGTATTTT. This sequence encodes CASRRTGTSTDTQYF.

This chain uses TRBV2 with TRBJ1-6, with 9 bases aligning to TRBD1. CDR1 and CDR2 from the germline V gene are SNHLY and FYNNEI. Unmatched junction bases numbered 14, after V lost 8 bases and J lost 9 bases. The CDR3 is 16 amino acids. The CDR3 sequence is CASRGQGRTFGSPLHF. The CDR3 DNA reads as TGTGCCAGCCGGGGACAGGGCCGAACCTTTGGTTCACCCCTCCACTTT.

The CDR3 sequence: CASSNYEQYF. The CDR3 nucleotides read TGTGCCAGCAGCAACTACGAGCAGTACTTC. The gene calls are TRBV7-9 and TRBJ2-7; D unresolved. Germline assignment: CDR1 SEHNR and CDR2 FQNEAQ (reference sequence). V lost 5 bases and J 3 bases, leaving 2 bases between the germline ends. The length of the CDR3 is 10 residues.

V gene TRBV6-5 combines with J gene TRBJ1-2; TRBD1 matches at 7 bases. V lost 8 bases to trimming and J lost 8 bases; unmatched junction nucleotides: 11. The germline V gene has CDR1 MNHEY and CDR2 SVGAGI. This CDR3 spans 13 amino acids. The DNA for the CDR3 is TGTGCCAGCGGGGACAGCCGGAATAGAGGCTACACCTTC. This sequence encodes CASGDSRNRGYTF.

About this clone itself: In the same sample, other DNA sequences code for this CDR3. This rearrangement joins TRBV6-5 to TRBJ1-5; D gene uncertain. This CDR3 has 14 amino acids. Trimming stripped 6 bases from V and 0 bases from J, with 9 bases between. The germline gives CDR1 MNHEY, CDR2 SVGAGI. DNA of the CDR3: TGTGCCAGCAGCCCTTTGCGTAGCAATCAGCCCCAGCATTTT. Protein sequence: CASSPLRSNQPQHF.

The rearrangement uses TRBV18 and TRBJ1-1, with unresolved D. Trimming took 3 bases from V and 3 from J, leaving 14 bases between them. The CDR3 is 15 amino acids. From germline, CDR1 is KGHSH and CDR2 LQKENI. Written as DNA, the CDR3 is TGTGCCAGCTCACCGTTTCAGGCCGGGGACACTGAAGCTTTCTTT. Protein: CASSPFQAGDTEAFF.

This chain connects TRBV18 to TRBJ1-1, with 7 positions matching TRBD1. V was pared by 4 bases and J by 1 base, with 9 bases of the junction left unmatched. Germline V gene data show CDR1 as KGHSH and CDR2 as LQKENI. The CDR3 is made up of 16 amino acids. CDR3 DNA sequence: TGTGCCAGCTCACTGCTAGGGGACAGAAAGAACACTGAAGCTTTCTTT. Its protein is CASSLLGDRKNTEAFF.

The chain recombines TRBV5-5 with TRBJ2-6; weak D call: TRBD1 (5 bases). CDR1 SGHKS and CDR2 YYEKEE come from the germline V gene (reference sequence). The CDR3 length is 15 residues. V was trimmed by 3 bases and J by 3 bases, leaving 10 bases between them. Written as DNA, the CDR3 is TGTGCCAGCAGCTCCCAGGGAAATGGGGCCAACGTCCTGACTTTC. It is translated as CASSSQGNGANVLTF.

The rearrangement links TRBV19 to TRBJ1-1; no firm D call. Germline loops: CDR1 LNHDA, CDR2 SQIVND (reference sequence). V gave up 3 bases and J gave up 3 bases, with 8 bases separating them. This CDR3 has 13 residues. CDR3 bases: TGTGCCAGTAGTATGGTGGTGGACACTGAAGCTTTCTTT. This translates into CASSMVVDTEAFF.

The rearrangement joins TRBV5-1 to TRBJ2-2, with D possibly called TRBD1 or TRBD2 (5 bases each). This CDR3 is 15 amino acids long. V lost 1 base, J lost 4 bases, and 11 bases lay in between. Germline lookup yields CDR1 SGHRS and CDR2 YFSETQ. In nucleotides, the CDR3 is TGCGCCAGCAGCTTGCCCGGGGCCGGCACCGGGGAGCTGTTTTTT. It translates to CASSLPGAGTGELFF.

This chain links TRBV19 with TRBJ2-5; D not certain. V lost 2 bases and J 4 bases, leaving 2 bases between the germline ends. Germline CDR1 is LNHDA and CDR2 is SQIVND (reference sequence). The CDR3 has 11 amino acids. Here the CDR3 reads CASSIRETQYF. The CDR3 region has the DNA TGTGCCAGTAGTATAAGAGAGACCCAGTACTTC.

The rearrangement uses TRBV6-6 and TRBJ2-1, with TRBD1 identical over 8 bases. Looked up from germline, CDR1 is MNHNY and CDR2 is SVGAGI (reference sequence). The CDR3 contains 15 residues. Losses at the gene ends were 5 bases for V and 6 bases for J; bases not matched to a gene: 9. The CDR3 is CASSTGAGTGNEQFF. In DNA form, the CDR3 reads TGTGCCAGCAGTACTGGAGCAGGGACAGGCAATGAGCAGTTCTTC.

The chain is built from TRBV7-9 and TRBJ1-1; no reliable D call. V dropped 1 base and J dropped 1 base, with 10 bases sitting between them. Germline values: CDR1 SEHNR, CDR2 FQNEAQ (reference sequence). The CDR3 has 15 amino acids. The DNA of the CDR3 is TGTGCCAGCAGCTTAGTGGCAGGAGCGAACACTGAAGCTTTCTTT. Translating gives CASSLVAGANTEAFF.

This chain uses TRBV14 with TRBJ2-1; D is undetermined. Germline V gives CDR1 SGHDN, CDR2 FVKESK. Trimming stripped 5 bases from V and 14 bases from J, with 19 bases between. The CDR3 covers 13 residues. The CDR3 coding sequence is TGTGCCAGCAGCTCCACACGAGTCCTTAAGGAGTTCTTC. Residues: CASSSTRVLKEFF.

This sequence joins TRBV11-2 and TRBJ1-6; 10 positions match TRBD1. This CDR3 spans 16 amino acids. Germline lookup yields CDR1 SGHAT and CDR2 FQNNGV. Trimming at V came to 5 bases and at J to 11 bases, leaving 12 bases not matched to a gene. CDR3 protein: CASSPRAWTGGAPLHF. CDR3 bases: TGTGCCAGCAGCCCCCGGGCCTGGACAGGGGGGGCACCCCTCCACTTT.

V usage is TRBV7-2 and J usage is TRBJ2-7; weak D call: TRBD1 (6 bases). The germline V gene has CDR1 SGHTA and CDR2 FQGNSA. This CDR3 spans 16 amino acids. Trimming cost V 3 bases and J 4 bases, with 19 bases left between them. Written as DNA, the CDR3 is TGTGCCAGCAGCTTGAACCGGGACATAGGAAAATACGAGCAGTACTTC. Its translation is CASSLNRDIGKYEQYF.

The chain has TRBV11-2 and TRBJ2-5, with D tentatively TRBD1 (5 bases). Deletions cut 4 bases from V and 5 bases from J, with 14 bases between. The CDR3 covers 14 residues. Germline V gene lookup returns CDR1 SGHAT and CDR2 FQNNGV. The CDR3 DNA sequence: TGTGCCAGCAGCTCAGGGATAGGGGCGGAGACCCAGTACTTC. Translating it yields CASSSGIGAETQYF.

The chain employs TRBV10-2 and TRBJ2-1; perhaps TRBD1 as D (6 bases). The CDR3 is 16 residues long. Trimming removed 4 bases from V and 4 bases from J, with 17 bases in between. Germline assignment: CDR1 WSHSY and CDR2 SAAADI. The CDR3 DNA reads TGCGCCAGCAGTGGACAGGTTGGTCTTCGATACAATGAGCAGTTCTTC. Amino acids: CASSGQVGLRYNEQFF.

The rearrangement joins TRBV20-1 to TRBJ1-2, with D unresolved. From germline, CDR1 is DFQATT and CDR2 SNEGSKA (reference sequence). The CDR3 is made up of 11 amino acids. Trimming removed 6 bases from V and 4 bases from J, with 9 bases in between. The CDR3 DNA reads as TGCAGTGCCGAGTCTCCCTATGGCTACACCTTC. Translation gives CSAESPYGYTF.

The chain couples TRBV5-1 to TRBJ2-1; tentative D call: TRBD2 (6 bases). CDR3 length: 12 residues. The ends were cut back, 5 bases at V and 6 bases at J, with 9 bases in the middle. Germline V gene sequence: CDR1 SGHRS, CDR2 YFSETQ. CDR3: CASRDYGNEQFF. The CDR3 DNA follows: TGCGCCAGCAGGGACTACGGCAATGAGCAGTTCTTC.